This entry lists 27 T cell receptor beta chains sequenced from one sample in a study of blood T cells in healthy people across ages. It was with a sample-barcoded 5' primer and a J-beta primer mix that a second PCR of roughly 7 to 12 cycles was run. TCRdb redid the calling of the 5' RACE reads with MiXCR, one entry per CDR3 protein. Among around 870,000 distinct CDR3 sequences listed, under 30% were seen once. The sequencing sample was made of blood. The receptor set was obtained from a woman aged 80 or over in good health.

This clonotype was detected a few times. V is TRBV24-1 and J is TRBJ1-4; D is unresolved. The CDR3 is made up of 16 amino acids. V lost 5 bases and J 0 bases, leaving 12 bases between the germline ends. The germline CDR1 and CDR2 sequences are KGHDR and SFDVKD. The CDR3 is CATSAQDGATNEKLFF. Here the CDR3 DNA reads TGTGCCACCAGTGCTCAGGACGGTGCAACTAATGAAAAACTGTTTTTT.

The chain has TRBV12-3 or TRBV12-4 and TRBJ2-3; D may be TRBD1 (6 bases). V lost 8 bases and J 11 bases, leaving 20 bases between the germline ends. The CDR3 covers 13 residues. The CDR3 reads CASGQQGPDVQYF. The CDR3 DNA reads TGTGCCAGCGGCCAACAGGGTCCAGATGTGCAGTATTTT.

This clonotype was counted only a few times. Relative to the germline gene, one junction end is altered; a read error may explain this. This chain connects TRBV7-9 to TRBJ1-4; possibly TRBD1 for D (6 bases). The CDR3 runs to 15 residues. The germline gives CDR1 SEHNR, CDR2 FQNEAQ (reference sequence). As DNA, the CDR3 is TGTGCCAGCAGTACCTTCAGTGGGGCAGGGGAAAAACGGTTTTTT. As protein: CASSTFSGAGEKRFF.

On this clonotype itself: Given a much more abundant clone one base away, this may be a read error. The chain combines TRBV5-1 with TRBJ2-7, with a tentative D call TRBD2 (7 bases). Trimming pared 3 bases from V and 7 bases from J, leaving 14 bases between. CDR1 is SGHRS and CDR2 is YFSETQ in the germline V gene. This CDR3 has 13 residues. DNA of the CDR3: TGCGCCAGCAGCTGGGGGGGGGCGAATGAGCAGTACTTC. The encoded protein is CASSWGGANEQYF.

This clonotype was counted ten times or more. The CDR3 spells CASSQDRGFLTDTQYF. DNA for the CDR3: TGTGCCAGCAGCCAGGACAGGGGGTTCCTCACAGATACGCAGTATTTT. The chain recombines TRBV6-1 with TRBJ2-3, with 10 bases identical to TRBD1. V shed 6 bases, J shed 2 bases, and the junction held 8 bases outside the gene matches. The germline V gene encodes CDR1 MNHNS and CDR2 SASEGT. CDR3 length: 16 amino acids.

In its sample, this clonotype was seen a few times. The V call is TRBV7-8, the J call TRBJ1-6, with no clear D. The V end lost 2 bases, the J end lost 7 bases, and 9 bases lay between the germline ends. Germline V gives CDR1 SGHVS, CDR2 FQNEAQ. The CDR3 consists of 14 residues. This chain's CDR3 is CASSLKGRNSPLHF. The CDR3 DNA sequence: TGTGCCAGCAGCTTAAAAGGGCGAAATTCACCCCTCCACTTT.

This clonotype was counted only a few times. The chain combines TRBV30 with TRBJ1-1, with D unclear. The CDR3 totals 13 residues. In germline, CDR1 is GTSNPN, CDR2 SVGIG (reference sequence). Trimming stripped 0 bases from V and 1 base from J, with 6 bases between. This CDR3 is CAWSVSRNTEAFF. DNA of the CDR3: TGTGCCTGGAGTGTAAGTAGGAACACTGAAGCTTTCTTT.

The rearrangement joins TRBV29-1 to TRBJ2-1; D is undetermined. This CDR3 contains 10 residues. V lost 6 bases to trimming and J lost 4 bases, with 4 bases between them. Germline V lookup: CDR1 SQVTM, CDR2 ANQGSEA. The CDR3: CSVEYNEQFF. DNA of the CDR3: TGCAGCGTGGAGTACAATGAGCAGTTCTTC.

This clonotype has a count of ten or more. The rearrangement links TRBV20-1 to TRBJ2-3, with D hard to call. The germline V gene encodes CDR1 DFQATT and CDR2 SNEGSKA (reference sequence). Between the trimmed V and J ends, which lost 2 bases and 2 bases, there was a span of 5 bases. CDR3 length: 12 amino acids. CDR3 sequence (DNA): TGCAGTGCTAGACGCTCCACAGATACGCAGTATTTT. Protein product: CSARRSTDTQYF.

A note on this clonotype: This could be a read error, since a much larger clone is one nucleotide away. This chain uses TRBV7-2 with TRBJ2-6; maybe TRBD2 (5 bases). The CDR3 is 15 residues long. Per germline, CDR1 SGHTA and CDR2 FQGNSA. CDR3 protein: CASSRESSVANVRTF. The CDR3, as DNA: TGTGCCAGCAGCCGGGAATCCTCTGTGGCCAACGTCCGGACTTTC.

The V and J genes are TRBV20-1 and TRBJ2-5; TRBD1 aligns across 9 bases. Looked up from germline, CDR1 is DFQATT and CDR2 is SNEGSKA (reference sequence). This CDR3 spans 15 amino acids. Trimming cost V 5 bases and J 2 bases; bases outside gene matches: 9. The CDR3 coding sequence is TGCAGTGCTTTCCGGACAGGGGAAAAGCAAGAGACCCAGTACTTC. Amino acids: CSAFRTGEKQETQYF.

V is TRBV20-1 and J is TRBJ2-3, with TRBD2 identical over 7 bases. CDR1 is DFQATT and CDR2 is SNEGSKA in the germline V gene (reference sequence). This CDR3 has 17 residues. J gave up 0 bases and V 2 bases, and 11 bases lay outside the gene matches. The CDR3 nucleotides read TGCAGTGCTAGAAATCCCACGGGAGCGGGAAGCACAGATACGCAGTATTTT. This gives the protein CSARNPTGAGSTDTQYF.

This clonotype was seen a few times. The chain links TRBV30 to TRBJ2-1; D ambiguous. Per germline, CDR1 GTSNPN and CDR2 SVGIG (reference sequence). The V and J ends lost 2 bases and 3 bases respectively, with 5 bases between them. This CDR3 is 12 amino acids long. CDR3 residues: CAWSFYYNEQFF. The CDR3 nucleotides are TGTGCCTGGAGTTTCTACTACAATGAGCAGTTCTTC. The full variable domain, rest sourced from reference TRBV30 and TRBJ2-1, is SQTIHQWPATLVQPVGSPLSLECTVEGTSNPNLYWYRQAAGRGLQLLFYSVGIGQISSEVPQNLSASRPQDRQFILSSKKLLLSDSGFYLCAWSFYYNEQFFGPGTRLTVL.

As to this clonotype: A read error is possible here, since a much larger clone lies one base away. The V gene is TRBV20-1, the J gene TRBJ1-2, with 12 bases that match TRBD1. The germline V gene has CDR1 DFQATT and CDR2 SNEGSKA (reference sequence). The CDR3 has 16 amino acids. Here the CDR3 DNA reads TGCTGTGCTAGAGTGGGGACAGGGGGCCGCTACTATGGCTACACCTTC. Its translation is CCARVGTGGRYYGYTF.

This clonotype showed up just a few times. CDR3 DNA sequence: TGTGCCAGCAGTTCCTCAGGGGTGGTTCGGGAGCAGTACTTC. Protein sequence: CASSSSGVVREQYF. The chain recombines TRBV28 with TRBJ2-7; D possibly corresponds to TRBD1 (6 bases). In germline, CDR1 is MDHEN, CDR2 SYDVKM. V was shortened by 4 bases and J by 7 bases, with 17 bases between the two germline ends. CDR3 length: 14 residues.

This clonotype was picked up many times. The V gene is TRBV4-1, the J gene TRBJ1-2; 7 bases align to TRBD1. J was trimmed by 7 bases and V by 6 bases; bases with no gene match: 5. CDR3 length: 12 residues. The V gene's germline CDR1 is MGHRA and CDR2 YSYEKL. CDR3 sequence reads: CASSGAGGGYTF. Written as DNA, the CDR3 is TGCGCCAGCAGTGGGGCAGGGGGTGGCTACACCTTC.

Points on this clonotype: A much larger clone lies one base from this, so it may be a read error. V gene TRBV30 combines with J gene TRBJ1-2; D gene unclear. From germline, CDR1 is GTSNPN and CDR2 SVGIG (reference sequence). This CDR3 comprises 13 residues. CDR3 bases: TGTGCCTGGAGTGTACAACAGAACTATGGCCACACCTTC. This sequence encodes CAWSVQQNYGHTF.

There are many counts of this clonotype. The chain joins TRBV7-9 to TRBJ2-1, with 7 bases matching TRBD2. CDR1 SEHNR and CDR2 FQNEAQ come from the germline V gene (reference sequence). The CDR3 length is 15 residues. The junction had 5 bases not matched to a gene; V was cut back by 1 base and J by 5 bases. The CDR3 DNA follows: TGTGCCAGCAGCTTAGGGTCTAGCGGTAACAATGAGCAGTTCTTC. It specifies CASSLGSSGNNEQFF.

This clonotype was detected only a few times. This chain uses TRBV7-2 with TRBJ1-4; D gene ambiguous. V was cut by 0 bases and J by 8 bases, with 7 bases left in between. CDR1 SGHTA and CDR2 FQGNSA come from the germline V gene. The CDR3 has 13 amino acids. The DNA of the CDR3 is TGTGCCAGCAGCTTAGCGCTCACCGAAAAACTGTTTTTT. This encodes CASSLALTEKLFF.

This sequence joins TRBV4-2 and TRBJ2-7; perhaps TRBD2 as D (6 bases). V was cut by 0 bases and J by 2 bases, with 11 bases left in between. Germline values: CDR1 LGHNA, CDR2 YNFKEQ. The CDR3 runs 15 residues. The CDR3 here is CASSQEIAATYEQYF. The CDR3 DNA reads as TGTGCCAGCAGCCAAGAGATAGCGGCAACCTACGAGCAGTACTTC.

This clonotype showed up many times. J is TRBJ2-5 and V is TRBV7-2; 8 nucleotides agree with TRBD1. V lost 0 bases, J lost 4 bases, and 10 bases stayed unmatched. This CDR3 contains 17 residues. The V gene's germline CDR1 is SGHTA and CDR2 FQGNSA. The chain's CDR3 is CASSLAGTGGKRETQYF. The CDR3, as DNA: TGTGCCAGCAGCTTAGCGGGCACAGGGGGAAAGAGAGAGACCCAGTACTTC.

This clonotype has a count of ten or more. This chain joins TRBV7-9 and TRBJ2-5; TRBD2 might be the D (5 bases). Trimming removed 2 bases at V and 5 bases at J, with 24 bases between. This CDR3 region has 18 residues. Germline assignment: CDR1 SEHNR and CDR2 FQNEAQ (reference sequence). This CDR3 is CASSLSTGFDTREETQYF. Here the CDR3 DNA reads TGTGCCAGCAGCTTATCAACGGGATTTGACACCCGCGAGGAGACCCAGTACTTC.

This chain connects TRBV20-1 to TRBJ2-7; 7 positions agree with TRBD1. In germline, CDR1 is DFQATT, CDR2 SNEGSKA (reference sequence). CDR3 length: 13 amino acids. V dropped 3 bases and J dropped 3; count of bases not matched to a gene: 5. The CDR3 DNA reads as TGCAGTGCTAGGACAGGGTGGTACTACGAGCAGTACTTC. This codes for CSARTGWYYEQYF.

This chain connects TRBV20-1 to TRBJ2-3; TRBD2 matches 9 bases. From germline, CDR1 is DFQATT and CDR2 SNEGSKA (reference sequence). The CDR3 consists of 17 residues. V was pared by 0 bases and J by 1 base, with 8 bases of the junction left unmatched. CDR3 sequence (DNA): TGCAGTGCTAGAGAGGAGATCAGGACTAGCGGCACAGATACGCAGTATTTT. Its protein product is CSAREEIRTSGTDTQYF.

This clonotype was recorded many times. V is TRBV7-9 and J is TRBJ2-3; D perhaps matches TRBD2 (6 bases). The CDR3 covers 14 residues. The germline V and J ends were trimmed by 2 bases and 4 bases, with 10 bases remaining between them. Germline loops: CDR1 SEHNR, CDR2 FQNEAQ (reference sequence). CDR3 coding DNA: TGTGCCAGCAGCTTAATGGGGGAGGCAGATACGCAGTATTTT. Protein product: CASSLMGEADTQYF.

A remark on this clonotype: This could be a read error, since a much larger clone is one nucleotide away. The gene calls are TRBV7-2 and TRBJ2-3, with D tentatively TRBD1 (6 bases). CDR1 is SGHTA and CDR2 is FQGNSA in the germline V gene. The CDR3 covers 14 residues. V dropped 5 bases and J dropped 6 bases, with 15 bases sitting between them. The CDR3 protein is CASSVVGGRDTQYF. CDR3 bases: TGTGCCAGCAGCGTAGTAGGGGGTCGGGATACGCAGTATTTT.

This chain joins TRBV5-1 and TRBJ2-1; 10 bases line up with TRBD2. From germline, CDR1 is SGHRS and CDR2 YFSETQ. Trimming took 0 bases from V and 9 from J; bases not matched to a gene: 9. This CDR3 is built from 16 residues. CDR3 DNA sequence: TGCGCCAGCAGCTTGGTTTCTAGCGGGAGTCTCGGTGAGCAGTTCTTC. Protein: CASSLVSSGSLGEQFF.